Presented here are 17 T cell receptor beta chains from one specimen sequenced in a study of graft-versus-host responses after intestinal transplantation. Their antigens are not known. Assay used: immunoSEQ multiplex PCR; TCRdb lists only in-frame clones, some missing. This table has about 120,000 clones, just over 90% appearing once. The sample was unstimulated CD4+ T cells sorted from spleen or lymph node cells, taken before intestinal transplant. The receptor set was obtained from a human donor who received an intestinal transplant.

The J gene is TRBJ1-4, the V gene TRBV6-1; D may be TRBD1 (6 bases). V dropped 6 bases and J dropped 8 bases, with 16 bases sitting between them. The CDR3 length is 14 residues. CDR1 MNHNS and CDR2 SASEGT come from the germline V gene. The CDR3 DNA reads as TGTGCCAGCAGCCCCCCGGGGGGGCGAGAAAAACTGTTTTTT. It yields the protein CASSPPGGREKLFF.

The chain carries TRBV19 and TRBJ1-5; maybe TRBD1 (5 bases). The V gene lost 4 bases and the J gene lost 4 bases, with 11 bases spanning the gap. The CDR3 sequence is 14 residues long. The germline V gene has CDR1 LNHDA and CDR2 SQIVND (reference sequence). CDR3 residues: CASSSGGGNQPQHF. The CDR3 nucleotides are TGTGCCAGTAGTAGCGGGGGTGGAAATCAGCCCCAGCATTTT.

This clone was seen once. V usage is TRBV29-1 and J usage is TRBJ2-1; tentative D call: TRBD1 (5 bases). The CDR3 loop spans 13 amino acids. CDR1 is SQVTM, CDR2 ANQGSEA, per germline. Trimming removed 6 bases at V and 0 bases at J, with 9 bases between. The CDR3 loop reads CSVRQRSYNEQFF. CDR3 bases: TGCAGCGTCCGACAGCGCTCCTACAATGAGCAGTTCTTC.

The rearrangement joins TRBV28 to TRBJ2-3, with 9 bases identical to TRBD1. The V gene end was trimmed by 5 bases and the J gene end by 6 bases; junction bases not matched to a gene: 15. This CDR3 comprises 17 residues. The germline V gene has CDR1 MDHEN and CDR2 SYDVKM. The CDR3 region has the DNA TGTGCCAGCAGTATAACCCGCGGGACAGGGAGTTTGGATACGCAGTATTTT. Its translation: CASSITRGTGSLDTQYF.

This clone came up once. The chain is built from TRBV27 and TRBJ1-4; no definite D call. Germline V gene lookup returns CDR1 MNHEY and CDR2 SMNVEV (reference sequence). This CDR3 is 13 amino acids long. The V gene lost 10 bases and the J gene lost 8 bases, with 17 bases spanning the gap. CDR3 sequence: CATPRENGEKLFF. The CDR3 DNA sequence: TGTGCCACCCCCCGGGAGAATGGGGAAAAACTGTTTTTT. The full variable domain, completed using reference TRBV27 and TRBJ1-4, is EAQVTQNPRYLITVTGKKLTVTCSQNMNHEYMSWYRQDPGLGLRQIYYSMNVEVTDKGDVPEGYKVSRKEKRNFPLILESPSPNQTSLYFCATPRENGEKLFFGSGTQLSVL.

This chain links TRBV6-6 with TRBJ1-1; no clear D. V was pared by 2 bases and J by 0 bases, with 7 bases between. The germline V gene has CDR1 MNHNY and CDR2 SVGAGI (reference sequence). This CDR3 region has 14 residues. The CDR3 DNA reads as TGTGCCAGCAGTTACACGGGGATGAACACTGAAGCTTTCTTT. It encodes CASSYTGMNTEAFF.

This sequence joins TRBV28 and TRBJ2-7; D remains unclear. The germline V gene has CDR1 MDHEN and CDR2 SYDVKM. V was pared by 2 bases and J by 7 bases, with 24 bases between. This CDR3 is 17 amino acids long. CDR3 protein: CASSLVFLNPSVGEQYF. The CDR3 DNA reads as TGTGCCAGCAGTTTAGTCTTCCTCAACCCCTCGGTCGGGGAGCAGTACTTC.

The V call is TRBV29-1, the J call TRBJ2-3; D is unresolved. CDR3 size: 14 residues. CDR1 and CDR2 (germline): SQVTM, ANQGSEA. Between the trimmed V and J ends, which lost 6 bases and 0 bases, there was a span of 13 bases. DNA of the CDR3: TGCAGCGTCGCAAGCATCGCTAGCACAGATACGCAGTATTTT. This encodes CSVASIASTDTQYF.

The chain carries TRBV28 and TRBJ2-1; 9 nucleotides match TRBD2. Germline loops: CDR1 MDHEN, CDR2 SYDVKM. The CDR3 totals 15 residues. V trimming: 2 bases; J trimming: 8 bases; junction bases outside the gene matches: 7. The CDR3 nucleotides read TGTGCCAGCAGTTTAGCGGGAGGGCCTTTCCATGAGCAGTTCTTC. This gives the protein CASSLAGGPFHEQFF. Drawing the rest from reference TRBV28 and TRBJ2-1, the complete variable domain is DVKVTQSSRYLVKRTGEKVFLECVQDMDHENMFWYRQDPGLGLRLIYFSYDVKMKEKGDIPEGYSVSREKKERFSLILESASTNQTSMYLCASSLAGGPFHEQFFGPGTRLTVL.

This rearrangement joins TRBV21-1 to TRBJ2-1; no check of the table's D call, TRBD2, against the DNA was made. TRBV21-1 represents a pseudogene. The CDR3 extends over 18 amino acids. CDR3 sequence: CASSNRGGISGSYNEQFF. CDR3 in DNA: TGTGCCAGCAGCAATCGGGGAGGGATATCAGGATCCTACAATGAGCAGTTCTTC.

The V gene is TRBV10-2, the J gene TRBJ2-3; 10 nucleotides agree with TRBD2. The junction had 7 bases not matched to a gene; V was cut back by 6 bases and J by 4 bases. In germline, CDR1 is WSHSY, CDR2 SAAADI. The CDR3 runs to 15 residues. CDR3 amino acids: CASSGAGGSADTQYF. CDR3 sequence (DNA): TGCGCCAGCAGCGGAGCGGGGGGGTCTGCAGATACGCAGTATTTT.

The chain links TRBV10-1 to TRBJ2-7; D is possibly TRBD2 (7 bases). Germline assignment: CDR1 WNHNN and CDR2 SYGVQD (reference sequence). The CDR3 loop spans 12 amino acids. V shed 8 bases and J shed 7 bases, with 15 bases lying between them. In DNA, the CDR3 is TGCGCCAGCGCGGGGGCCTCGGGTGAGCAGTACTTC. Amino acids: CASAGASGEQYF.

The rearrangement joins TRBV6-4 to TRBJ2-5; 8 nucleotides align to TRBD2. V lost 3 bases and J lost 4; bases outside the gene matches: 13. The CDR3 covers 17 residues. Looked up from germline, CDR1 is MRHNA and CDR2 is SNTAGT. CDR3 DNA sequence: TGTGCCAGCAGTGAACATCCCCTACGGGGGGGATCAGAGACCCAGTACTTC. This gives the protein CASSEHPLRGGSETQYF.

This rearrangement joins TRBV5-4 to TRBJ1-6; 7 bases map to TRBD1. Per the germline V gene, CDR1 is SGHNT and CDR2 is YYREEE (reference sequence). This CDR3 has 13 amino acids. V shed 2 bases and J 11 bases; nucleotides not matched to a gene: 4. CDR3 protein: CASSFTGVAPLHF. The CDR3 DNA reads TGTGCCAGCAGCTTCACAGGGGTGGCACCCCTCCACTTT.

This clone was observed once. In DNA, the CDR3 is TGTGCCAGCAGTGTTGAGGAGCGGGGGGGAGAGACCCAGTACTTC. Amino acid sequence: CASSVEERGGETQYF. V usage is TRBV2 and J usage is TRBJ2-5, with TRBD2 matching 10 bases. Germline V gene lookup returns CDR1 SNHLY and CDR2 FYNNEI. V dropped 4 bases and J dropped 4; count of bases not matched to a gene: 6. The CDR3 spans 15 residues.

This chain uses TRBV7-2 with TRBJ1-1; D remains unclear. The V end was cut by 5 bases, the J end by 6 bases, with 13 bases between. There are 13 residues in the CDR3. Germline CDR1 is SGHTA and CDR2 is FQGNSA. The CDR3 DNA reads TGTGCCAGCAGCACCCACCCTAGAGCTGAAGCTTTCTTT. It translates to CASSTHPRAEAFF.

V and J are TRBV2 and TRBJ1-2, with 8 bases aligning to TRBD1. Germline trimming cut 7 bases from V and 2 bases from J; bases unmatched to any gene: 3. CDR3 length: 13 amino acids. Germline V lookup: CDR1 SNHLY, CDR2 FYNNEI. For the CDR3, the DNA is TGTGCCAGCATAAACAGGGGGAACTATGGCTACACCTTC. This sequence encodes CASINRGNYGYTF. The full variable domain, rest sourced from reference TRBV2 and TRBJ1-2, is EPEVTQTPSHQVTQMGQEVILRCVPISNHLYFYWYRQILGQKVEFLVSFYNNEISEKSEIFDDQFSVERPDGSNFTLKIRSTKLEDSAMYFCASINRGNYGYTFGSGTRLTVV.